The source of this T cell receptor (beta chain) is a study of regulatory T cells in long-lasting Graves disease. General study findings and limits: Persistent Graves' patients possessed reduced TCR diversity relative to recently diagnosed ones.

CDR1 and CDR2 from the germline V gene are MGHRA and YSYEKL. The CDR3 consists of 15 residues. The V end lost 0 bases, the J end lost 3 bases, and 12 bases lay between the germline ends. Arm-PCR of CDR3 regions and iRepertoire HTBI primers were the basis on which TCR beta libraries were built. MiXCR, applied by TCRdb to the multiplex PCR reads, yields one record per CDR3 protein. The sample holds a few hundred thousand distinct CDR3 sequences; about 21% are singletons and the top ten take roughly an eighth. As to time point: persistent/refractory GD, antithyroid drugs over 5 years with positive TRAb. Generation of the TCR library employed RNA extracted from PBMCs. An endocrinology unit in Xi'an, China, supplied the patients. Peripheral blood, 7.5 to 9 milliliters of it, was drawn into EDTA tubes. Concerning this clonotype itself: Its antigen is undetermined.

The sequencing here drew on peripheral blood mononuclear cells (PBMCs), taken when the disease was refractory, from a patient treated with antithyroid drugs. The clonotype originates from a female donor with Graves disease. The chain is built from TRBV4-1 and TRBJ2-7; D not certain. The DNA of the CDR3 is TGCGCCAGCAGCCAAGATCGTCTCTACTACTACGAGCAGTACTTC. Translation gives CASSQDRLYYYEQYF.